This passage covers 21 T cell receptor beta chains from one sample sequenced in a study of blood T cell repertoires in COVID-19. The table came from immunoSEQ multiplex PCR; TCRdb's copy has only in-frame clones and leaves some out. The sample includes 40,000 to 45,000 clones, about 90% of them seen just once. The specimen was peripheral blood. Every receptor here comes from a human donor in a cohort sampled during active COVID-19.

The V and J genes are TRBV7-2 and TRBJ2-3; 14 bases align to TRBD2. The V segment lost 1 base and the J segment 1 base; nucleotides outside the gene matches: 1. The CDR3 is made up of 17 amino acids. Germline V gives CDR1 SGHTA, CDR2 FQGNSA. The CDR3 spells CASSLVGLAGGTDTQYF. The CDR3 bases are TGTGCCAGCAGCTTAGTGGGACTAGCGGGGGGCACAGATACGCAGTATTTT.

This sequence joins TRBV4-3 and TRBJ2-7, with a possible D match to TRBD1 (5 bases). This CDR3 has 13 residues. CDR1 and CDR2 (germline): LGHNA, YSLEER. V lost 0 bases, J lost 6 bases, and 9 bases lay in between. CDR3 sequence: CASSQDWGTEQYF. DNA of the CDR3: TGCGCCAGCAGCCAAGATTGGGGCACCGAGCAGTACTTC.

The CDR3 loop reads CASSSLLQGNIQYF. The CDR3 DNA reads TGTGCCAGCAGTTCCCTCCTACAGGGGAACATTCAGTACTTC. The chain carries TRBV27 and TRBJ2-4, with 7 bases that match TRBD1. CDR1 and CDR2 (germline): MNHEY, SMNVEV (reference sequence). This CDR3 is built from 14 residues. V gave up 4 bases and J gave up 7 bases; unmatched junction bases: 7.

This chain connects TRBV21-1 to TRBJ1-3; no DNA check was done on the table's D call, TRBD1. TRBV21-1 represents a pseudogene. The CDR3 contains 15 residues. This chain's CDR3 is CASSKPTGVGNTIYF. The CDR3 DNA sequence: TGTGCCAGCAGCAAGCCGACAGGGGTAGGAAACACCATATATTTT.

The rearrangement uses TRBV6-6 and TRBJ1-6; 7 bases map to TRBD1. The length of the CDR3 is 14 residues. V lost 4 bases, J lost 13 bases, and 10 bases stayed unmatched. Germline-derived CDR1 and CDR2 are MNHNY and SVGAGI (reference sequence). The CDR3 loop is CASSLRQGRFPLHF. In DNA form, the CDR3 reads TGTGCCAGCAGTTTACGACAGGGAAGGTTTCCCCTCCACTTT.

The chain couples TRBV6-6 to TRBJ2-1; TRBD2 matches 7 bases. The trim removed 5 bases at V and 6 bases at J, leaving 7 bases unmatched. This CDR3 is 14 amino acids long. Germline V gene data show CDR1 as MNHNY and CDR2 as SVGAGI (reference sequence). CDR3: CASSGRDYRNEQFF. DNA of the CDR3: TGTGCCAGCAGTGGCCGGGACTATCGCAATGAGCAGTTCTTC.

The V and J genes are TRBV18 and TRBJ1-1; no firm D call. Germline CDR1 is KGHSH and CDR2 is LQKENI. Trimming left V 3 bases short and J 5 bases short, with 19 bases between. This CDR3 is 16 amino acids long. The CDR3: CASSPAPSPGRTEAFF. The CDR3 bases are TGTGCCAGCTCACCCGCGCCCTCCCCCGGTCGGACTGAAGCTTTCTTT. The full variable domain, with the rest looked up from reference TRBV18 and TRBJ1-1, is NAGVMQNPRHLVRRRGQEARLRCSPMKGHSHVYWYRQLPEEGLKFMVYLQKENIIDESGMPKERFSAEFPKEGPSILRIQQVVRGDSAAYFCASSPAPSPGRTEAFFGQGTRLTVV.

The chain joins TRBV28 to TRBJ2-7; maybe TRBD1 (6 bases). The CDR3 is made up of 14 amino acids. V lost 6 bases and J lost 3, with 15 bases in between. Germline CDR1 and CDR2: MDHEN and SYDVKM. CDR3 residues: CASRNDRSHYEQYF. Written as DNA, the CDR3 is TGTGCCAGCAGAAATGACAGGTCCCACTACGAGCAGTACTTC. Full variable domain (rest looked up from reference TRBV28 and TRBJ2-7): DVKVTQSSRYLVKRTGEKVFLECVQDMDHENMFWYRQDPGLGLRLIYFSYDVKMKEKGDIPEGYSVSREKKERFSLILESASTNQTSMYLCASRNDRSHYEQYFGPGTRLTVT.

This clone was seen once. The CDR3 reads CASFHRVYSYEQYF. For the CDR3, the DNA is TGTGCCAGCTTCCACAGGGTTTACTCCTACGAGCAGTACTTC. J is TRBJ2-7 and V is TRBV25-1, with D tentatively TRBD1 (6 bases). This CDR3 has 14 residues. Trimming shortened V by 8 bases and J by 0 bases, and 14 bases separated the two germline ends. Germline V gene data show CDR1 as MGHDK and CDR2 as SYGVNS.

The CDR3 reads CASSQDPGAGGAGEQYF. The CDR3 DNA is TGCGCCAGCAGCCAAGATCCAGGGGCAGGGGGCGCGGGGGAGCAGTACTTC. This chain connects TRBV4-3 to TRBJ2-7; TRBD1 matches at 8 bases. The length of the CDR3 is 17 residues. V trimming: 0 bases; J trimming: 7 bases; junction bases outside the gene matches: 14. Germline CDR1 LGHNA, CDR2 YSLEER.

The V call is TRBV3-1 (or the pseudogene TRBV3-2), the J call TRBJ1-2; possible D gene TRBD1, 6 bases. The CDR3 has 12 amino acids. V dropped 4 bases and J dropped 8 bases, with 11 bases sitting between them. Germline V gene sequence: CDR1 LGHDT, CDR2 YNNKEL (reference sequence). CDR3 protein: CASSRTVDGYTF. Here the CDR3 DNA reads TGTGCCAGCAGCCGGACAGTGGACGGCTACACCTTC.

CDR3 residues: CASSLGRGSQPQHF. The DNA for the CDR3 is TGTGCCAGCAGCTTAGGCCGGGGGAGCCAGCCCCAGCATTTT. The V gene is TRBV13, the J gene TRBJ1-5; D perhaps matches TRBD1 (5 bases). The germline V and J ends were trimmed by 0 bases and 7 bases, with 10 bases remaining between them. This CDR3 comprises 14 residues. Germline V CDR1 and CDR2: PRHDT, FYEKMQ (reference sequence).

The chain carries TRBV19 and TRBJ2-2; perhaps TRBD1 as D (5 bases). The CDR3 is 15 residues long. From germline, CDR1 is LNHDA and CDR2 SQIVND (reference sequence). Trimming took off 5 bases at V and 0 bases at J, with 10 bases between the two ends. The CDR3 DNA reads TGTGCCAGTAGTTTACAGGTTACGAACACCGGGGAGCTGTTTTTT. This encodes CASSLQVTNTGELFF.

The gene calls are TRBV12-5 and TRBJ2-5; 7 bases match TRBD1. This CDR3 region has 13 residues. Germline CDR1 and CDR2: LGHNT and FRNRAP. V lost 7 bases, J lost 4 bases, and 6 bases stayed unmatched. The CDR3 protein is CASVVDRAETQYF. The CDR3 nucleotides are TGTGCTAGTGTTGTCGACAGGGCAGAGACCCAGTACTTC. Drawing the rest from reference TRBV12-5 and TRBJ2-5, the complete variable domain is DARVTQTPRHKVTEMGQEVTMRCQPILGHNTVFWYRQTMMQGLELLAYFRNRAPLDDSGMPKDRFSAEMPDATLATLKIQPSEPRDSAVYFCASVVDRAETQYFGPGTRLLVL.

This rearrangement joins TRBV29-1 to TRBJ1-2, with 8 bases fitting TRBD1. The CDR3 loop spans 13 amino acids. CDR1 and CDR2 from the germline V gene are SQVTM and ANQGSEA. V lost 7 bases and J lost 4; bases outside the gene matches: 8. CDR3 sequence: CSAIRGLGYGYTF. The CDR3 nucleotides are TGCAGCGCTATCAGGGGGCTTGGCTATGGCTACACCTTC. Using reference TRBV29-1 and TRBJ1-2 for the parts outside the CDR3, the full variable domain is SAVISQKPSRDICQRGTSLTIQCQVDSQVTMMFWYRQQPGQSLTLIATANQGSEATYESGFVIDKFPISRPNLTFSTLTVSNMSPEDSSIYLCSAIRGLGYGYTFGSGTRLTVV.

V is TRBV5-1 and J is TRBJ2-5; D perhaps matches TRBD1 (5 bases). The V gene's germline CDR1 is SGHRS and CDR2 YFSETQ. This CDR3 region has 14 residues. Trimming stripped 4 bases from V and 1 base from J, with 11 bases between. CDR3 in amino acids: CASSPGQPQETQYF. The CDR3 DNA is TGCGCCAGCAGCCCTGGACAACCCCAAGAGACCCAGTACTTC.

J is TRBJ2-7 and V is TRBV9; 10 bases match TRBD2. Germline trimming cut 2 bases from V and 6 bases from J; bases unmatched to any gene: 5. The germline gives CDR1 SGDLS, CDR2 YYNGEE. This CDR3 is 14 amino acids long. CDR3 loop: CASSVSGGVGEQYF. CDR3 coding DNA: TGTGCCAGCAGCGTCAGCGGGGGGGTTGGCGAGCAGTACTTC. Using reference TRBV9 and TRBJ2-7 for the parts outside the CDR3, the full variable domain is DSGVTQTPKHLITATGQRVTLRCSPRSGDLSVYWYQQSLDQGLQFLIQYYNGEERAKGNILERFSAQQFPDLHSELNLSSLELGDSALYFCASSVSGGVGEQYFGPGTRLTVT.

The chain links TRBV3-1 (or the pseudogene TRBV3-2) to TRBJ2-7; the D is unclear. CDR1 is LGHDT, CDR2 YNNKEL, per germline (reference sequence). V dropped 1 base and J dropped 3 bases, with 10 bases sitting between them. The CDR3 covers 14 residues. CDR3 amino acids: CASSQARGHYEQYF. The CDR3 DNA reads TGTGCCAGCAGCCAAGCCCGAGGTCACTACGAGCAGTACTTC.

V and J are TRBV7-2 and TRBJ1-4; 9 bases map to TRBD1. CDR3 length: 15 amino acids. Trimming cost V 4 bases and J 1 base; bases outside gene matches: 1. Germline values: CDR1 SGHTA, CDR2 FQGNSA. The CDR3 loop is CASSSGQGTNEKLFF. The CDR3 region has the DNA TGTGCCAGCAGCTCGGGACAGGGAACTAATGAAAAACTGTTTTTT.

The rearrangement uses TRBV6-2 or TRBV6-3 and TRBJ1-5; 7 bases line up with TRBD1. Germline-derived CDR1 and CDR2 are MNHEY and SVGEGT. This CDR3 has 16 residues. V dropped 5 bases and J dropped 2; count of bases not matched to a gene: 9. Here the CDR3 reads CASSQVQGPRNQPQHF. In DNA form, the CDR3 reads TGTGCCAGCAGTCAGGTACAGGGGCCTCGCAATCAGCCCCAGCATTTT.

The V gene is TRBV19, the J gene TRBJ1-2, with D possibly matching TRBD1 (5 bases). The CDR3 is made up of 15 amino acids. The germline gives CDR1 LNHDA, CDR2 SQIVND (reference sequence). V was trimmed by 6 bases and J by 0 bases, leaving 14 bases between them. The CDR3 reads CASSTALGPNYGYTF. The DNA for the CDR3 is TGTGCCAGTAGCACCGCCTTGGGGCCTAACTATGGCTACACCTTC.